A selection of T cell receptor beta chains follows, all from one sample in a study of vaccination effects on CD4 cells after COVID-19. Their cognate antigens are unknown. The data were produced by immunoSEQ multiplex PCR, yet TCRdb's version contains in-frame clones alone and is incomplete. This sample has roughly 34,000 clones, with about 71% found just once. Sample: CD4+ T cells from PBMCs cultured without peptide, taken before COVID-19 vaccination. The receptor source for this set is a human donor who received a COVID-19 vaccine. Each CDR3 is given with its conserved first and last residue. The order of the fields is J gene, V gene, D gene, clone size, CDR3 protein, CDR3 DNA. D genes are given only for firm matches. Clone size is given for some rows only: seen once, a few or many times, or a class if the clone is expanded.

j_call: TRBJ1-2
v_call: TRBV6-5
d_call: -
clone_size: -
cdr3_aa: CASKGVGETGGYTF
cdr3_nt: TGTGCCAGCAAGGGGGTCGGGGAAACGGGAGGCTACACCTTC

j_call: TRBJ1-5
v_call: TRBV7-2
d_call: -
clone_size: few
cdr3_aa: CASSFEVGNQPQHF
cdr3_nt: TGTGCCAGCAGCTTTGAAGTGGGCAATCAGCCCCAGCATTTT

j_call: TRBJ2-3
v_call: TRBV29-1
d_call: -
clone_size: -
cdr3_aa: CSVARPLTDTQYF
cdr3_nt: TGCAGCGTTGCGAGGCCTCTCACAGATACGCAGTATTTT

j_call: TRBJ1-1
v_call: TRBV10-3
d_call: -
clone_size: -
cdr3_aa: CAITGQRGTEAFF
cdr3_nt: TGTGCCATCACTGGACAGCGGGGGACTGAAGCTTTCTTT

j_call: TRBJ2-5
v_call: TRBV30
d_call: TRBD1
clone_size: -
cdr3_aa: CAGYDRVGETQYF
cdr3_nt: TGTGCCGGCTACGACAGGGTTGGAGAGACCCAGTACTTC

j_call: TRBJ2-7
v_call: TRBV6-2/TRBV6-3
d_call: -
clone_size: -
cdr3_aa: CASSYSDGKREYF
cdr3_nt: TGTGCCAGCAGTTACTCCGACGGGAAGCGGGAGTACTTC

j_call: TRBJ2-2
v_call: TRBV6-1
d_call: TRBD2
clone_size: -
cdr3_aa: CASSKGLAGANTGELFF
cdr3_nt: TGTGCCAGCAGTAAAGGACTAGCGGGTGCAAACACCGGGGAGCTGTTTTTT

j_call: TRBJ2-1
v_call: TRBV7-9
d_call: -
clone_size: few
cdr3_aa: CASSSEKRGSSYNEQFF
cdr3_nt: TGTGCCAGCAGCTCAGAAAAACGGGGGAGCTCCTACAATGAGCAGTTCTTC

j_call: TRBJ1-6
v_call: TRBV27
d_call: -
clone_size: -
cdr3_aa: CASSLDPGVVSPLHF
cdr3_nt: TGTGCCAGCAGCTTAGACCCAGGGGTTGTGTCACCCCTCCACTTT

j_call: TRBJ2-6
v_call: TRBV6-6
d_call: -
clone_size: once
cdr3_aa: CASMGGSSGANVLTF
cdr3_nt: TGTGCCAGCATGGGGGGCAGCTCTGGGGCCAACGTCCTGACTTTC

j_call: TRBJ1-2
v_call: TRBV5-1
d_call: -
clone_size: -
cdr3_aa: CASSLAGARNYGYTF
cdr3_nt: TGCGCCAGCAGCTTGGCAGGGGCCCGTAACTATGGCTACACCTTC

j_call: TRBJ1-4
v_call: TRBV20-1
d_call: -
clone_size: -
cdr3_aa: CSAPGPKLFF
cdr3_nt: TGCAGTGCCCCAGGCCCAAAACTGTTTTTT

j_call: TRBJ2-7
v_call: TRBV5-5
d_call: -
clone_size: -
cdr3_aa: CASSLVGQGSSYEQYF
cdr3_nt: TGTGCCAGCAGCTTGGTTGGGCAGGGAAGCTCCTACGAGCAGTACTTC

j_call: TRBJ1-4
v_call: TRBV27
d_call: -
clone_size: -
cdr3_aa: CASSFTEATNEKLFF
cdr3_nt: TGTGCCAGCAGTTTTACAGAGGCAACTAATGAAAAACTGTTTTTT

j_call: TRBJ1-1
v_call: TRBV6-4
d_call: -
clone_size: few
cdr3_aa: CASTPSPGNTEAFF
cdr3_nt: TGTGCCAGCACTCCGTCGCCGGGGAACACTGAAGCTTTCTTT

j_call: TRBJ1-2
v_call: TRBV11-2
d_call: -
clone_size: -
cdr3_aa: CASSSLLGGGYTF
cdr3_nt: TGTGCCAGCAGCTCCCTGCTGGGGGGCGGCTACACCTTC

j_call: TRBJ2-2
v_call: TRBV21-1
d_call: -
clone_size: -
cdr3_aa: CASRGTRNTGELFF
cdr3_nt: TGTGCCAGCAGGGGGACTAGGAACACCGGGGAGCTGTTTTTT

j_call: TRBJ1-3
v_call: TRBV30
d_call: -
clone_size: few
cdr3_aa: CAWSVNSGNTIYF
cdr3_nt: TGTGCCTGGAGTGTGAACTCTGGAAACACCATATATTTT

j_call: TRBJ2-2
v_call: TRBV9
d_call: TRBD2
clone_size: -
cdr3_aa: CASSVAHGGTGSTGELFF
cdr3_nt: TGTGCCAGCAGCGTAGCTCACGGGGGGACCGGTTCCACCGGGGAGCTGTTTTTT

j_call: TRBJ2-7
v_call: TRBV12-3/TRBV12-4
d_call: -
clone_size: -
cdr3_aa: CASSLHRSLEQYF
cdr3_nt: TGTGCCAGCAGTCTACACAGGTCGTTGGAGCAGTACTTC

j_call: TRBJ1-2
v_call: TRBV4-1
d_call: TRBD1
clone_size: -
cdr3_aa: CASSQAGQGSTF
cdr3_nt: TGCGCCAGCAGCCAAGCTGGACAGGGTTCCACCTTC

j_call: TRBJ1-2
v_call: TRBV5-4
d_call: TRBD1
clone_size: -
cdr3_aa: CASSLRGGNYGYTF
cdr3_nt: TGTGCCAGCAGCTTGAGAGGGGGCAACTATGGCTACACCTTC

j_call: TRBJ1-1
v_call: TRBV5-1
d_call: TRBD1
clone_size: -
cdr3_aa: CASSLGTGLNTEAFF
cdr3_nt: TGCGCCAGCAGCTTGGGGACAGGTTTGAACACTGAAGCTTTCTTT

j_call: TRBJ1-1
v_call: TRBV2
d_call: -
clone_size: few
cdr3_aa: CASNLNENTEAFF
cdr3_nt: TGTGCCAGCAACCTTAACGAGAACACTGAAGCTTTCTTT

j_call: TRBJ1-5
v_call: TRBV19
d_call: TRBD1
clone_size: -
cdr3_aa: CASSMVGTGGIQPQHF
cdr3_nt: TGTGCCAGTAGTATGGTCGGGACAGGGGGCATTCAGCCCCAGCATTTT

j_call: TRBJ2-1
v_call: TRBV27
d_call: TRBD2
clone_size: -
cdr3_aa: CASSSGLADSYNEQFF
cdr3_nt: TGTGCCAGCAGTTCCGGACTAGCGGACTCCTACAATGAGCAGTTCTTC

j_call: TRBJ2-7
v_call: TRBV27
d_call: TRBD1
clone_size: few
cdr3_aa: CASKKTGGFDEQYF
cdr3_nt: TGTGCCAGCAAAAAGACAGGGGGCTTCGACGAGCAGTACTTC

j_call: TRBJ2-5
v_call: TRBV5-1
d_call: TRBD1
clone_size: -
cdr3_aa: CASSPGQGQETQYF
cdr3_nt: TGCGCCAGCAGCCCCGGACAGGGCCAAGAGACCCAGTACTTC

j_call: TRBJ1-1
v_call: TRBV7-9
d_call: TRBD1
clone_size: -
cdr3_aa: CASSSTGMNTEAFF
cdr3_nt: TGTGCCAGCAGCTCGACAGGGATGAACACTGAAGCTTTCTTT

j_call: TRBJ1-4
v_call: TRBV5-1
d_call: -
clone_size: -
cdr3_aa: CASSLAGQGGTNEKLFF
cdr3_nt: TGCGCCAGCAGCTTGGCCGGGCAGGGCGGAACTAATGAAAAACTGTTTTTT

j_call: TRBJ1-1
v_call: TRBV12-5
d_call: -
clone_size: -
cdr3_aa: CASGSDWGGRTEAFF
cdr3_nt: TGTGCTAGTGGTTCCGATTGGGGCGGGAGGACTGAAGCTTTCTTT

j_call: TRBJ2-2
v_call: TRBV11-2
d_call: -
clone_size: -
cdr3_aa: CASSLDFGSLFF
cdr3_nt: TGTGCCAGCAGCTTAGATTTTGGGTCCCTGTTTTTT

j_call: TRBJ1-2
v_call: TRBV5-4
d_call: -
clone_size: -
cdr3_aa: CASSEPQGSIYGYTF
cdr3_nt: TGTGCCAGCAGCGAGCCACAGGGTAGTATTTATGGCTACACCTTC

j_call: TRBJ1-2
v_call: TRBV25-1
d_call: -
clone_size: -
cdr3_aa: CASSESIQGAGGYTF
cdr3_nt: TGTGCCAGCAGTGAATCGATCCAGGGCGCGGGGGGCTACACCTTC

j_call: TRBJ2-5
v_call: TRBV5-4
d_call: -
clone_size: -
cdr3_aa: CASSLAHSQETQYF
cdr3_nt: TGTGCCAGCAGCTTGGCCCACAGCCAAGAGACCCAGTACTTC

j_call: TRBJ1-1
v_call: TRBV12-3/TRBV12-4
d_call: -
clone_size: few
cdr3_aa: CASSITREAFF
cdr3_nt: TGTGCCAGCAGTATCACACGTGAAGCTTTCTTT

j_call: TRBJ2-1
v_call: TRBV7-9
d_call: -
clone_size: -
cdr3_aa: CASSQATGELF
cdr3_nt: TGTGCCAGCAGCCAAGCCACGGGGGAACTCTTC

j_call: TRBJ2-5
v_call: TRBV5-5
d_call: -
clone_size: -
cdr3_aa: CASSRETIGETQYF
cdr3_nt: TGTGCCAGCAGCAGAGAAACGATCGGGGAGACCCAGTACTTC

j_call: TRBJ1-2
v_call: TRBV6-5
d_call: -
clone_size: few
cdr3_aa: CASTPGANYGYTF
cdr3_nt: TGTGCCAGCACCCCAGGGGCTAACTATGGCTACACCTTC

j_call: TRBJ2-1
v_call: TRBV4-2
d_call: -
clone_size: -
cdr3_aa: CASSQSGSVLENEQFF
cdr3_nt: TGTGCCAGCAGCCAAAGCGGCTCGGTTCTGGAGAATGAGCAGTTCTTC

j_call: TRBJ2-1
v_call: TRBV6-5
d_call: -
clone_size: few
cdr3_aa: CASSYSRVGNEQFF
cdr3_nt: TGTGCCAGCAGTTACTCGAGGGTTGGGAATGAGCAGTTCTTC

j_call: TRBJ1-5
v_call: TRBV2
d_call: -
clone_size: few
cdr3_aa: CASNRESNQPQHF
cdr3_nt: TGTGCCAGCAATCGGGAGAGCAATCAGCCCCAGCATTTT

j_call: TRBJ1-5
v_call: TRBV4-1
d_call: -
clone_size: -
cdr3_aa: CASSVVGNQPQHF
cdr3_nt: TGCGCCAGCAGCGTGGTCGGCAATCAGCCCCAGCATTTT

j_call: TRBJ2-2
v_call: TRBV29-1
d_call: TRBD2
clone_size: -
cdr3_aa: CSAGLASNTGELFF
cdr3_nt: TGCAGCGCCGGACTAGCTTCGAACACCGGGGAGCTGTTTTTT

j_call: TRBJ1-1
v_call: TRBV5-1
d_call: -
clone_size: few
cdr3_aa: CASSLGGVNTEAFF
cdr3_nt: TGCGCCAGCAGCTTGGGGGGAGTGAACACTGAAGCTTTCTTT

j_call: TRBJ1-5
v_call: TRBV2
d_call: -
clone_size: few
cdr3_aa: CASRGPVLGSNQPQHF
cdr3_nt: TGTGCCAGCAGGGGGCCAGTTCTGGGAAGCAATCAGCCCCAGCATTTT

j_call: TRBJ1-1
v_call: TRBV5-1
d_call: -
clone_size: -
cdr3_aa: CASSIQGPTNTEAFF
cdr3_nt: TGCGCCAGCAGCATACAGGGCCCAACGAACACTGAAGCTTTCTTT

j_call: TRBJ2-1
v_call: TRBV4-2
d_call: -
clone_size: -
cdr3_aa: CASSQELGALSYNEQFF
cdr3_nt: TGTGCCAGCAGCCAAGAATTGGGGGCCCTATCCTACAATGAGCAGTTCTTC

j_call: TRBJ1-6
v_call: TRBV25-1
d_call: TRBD1
clone_size: few
cdr3_aa: CASSELQGANSPLHF
cdr3_nt: TGTGCCAGCAGTGAATTACAGGGGGCCAATTCACCCCTCCACTTT

j_call: TRBJ2-7
v_call: TRBV5-1
d_call: -
clone_size: -
cdr3_aa: CASSYVSGPPYEQYF
cdr3_nt: TGCGCCAGCAGCTATGTAAGCGGACCCCCCTACGAGCAGTACTTC

j_call: TRBJ2-7
v_call: TRBV5-1
d_call: -
clone_size: -
cdr3_aa: CASSSLETPPYEQYF
cdr3_nt: TGCGCCAGCAGCTCTTTGGAGACTCCCCCCTACGAGCAGTACTTC

j_call: TRBJ1-2
v_call: TRBV5-4
d_call: -
clone_size: -
cdr3_aa: CASSVGNQGRNYGYTF
cdr3_nt: TGTGCCAGCAGCGTGGGTAACCAGGGCCGTAACTATGGCTACACCTTC

j_call: TRBJ2-6
v_call: TRBV2
d_call: -
clone_size: -
cdr3_aa: CASRYNEPVSGANVLTF
cdr3_nt: TGTGCCAGCAGGTACAACGAGCCCGTCTCTGGGGCCAACGTCCTGACTTTC

j_call: TRBJ1-1
v_call: TRBV6-1
d_call: -
clone_size: -
cdr3_aa: CASSGAGIGGQTEAFF
cdr3_nt: TGTGCCAGCAGTGGAGCGGGAATAGGGGGTCAAACTGAAGCTTTCTTT

j_call: TRBJ1-5
v_call: TRBV5-5
d_call: TRBD1
clone_size: -
cdr3_aa: CASSWGQGNQPQHF
cdr3_nt: TGTGCCAGCAGCTGGGGACAGGGAAATCAGCCCCAGCATTTT